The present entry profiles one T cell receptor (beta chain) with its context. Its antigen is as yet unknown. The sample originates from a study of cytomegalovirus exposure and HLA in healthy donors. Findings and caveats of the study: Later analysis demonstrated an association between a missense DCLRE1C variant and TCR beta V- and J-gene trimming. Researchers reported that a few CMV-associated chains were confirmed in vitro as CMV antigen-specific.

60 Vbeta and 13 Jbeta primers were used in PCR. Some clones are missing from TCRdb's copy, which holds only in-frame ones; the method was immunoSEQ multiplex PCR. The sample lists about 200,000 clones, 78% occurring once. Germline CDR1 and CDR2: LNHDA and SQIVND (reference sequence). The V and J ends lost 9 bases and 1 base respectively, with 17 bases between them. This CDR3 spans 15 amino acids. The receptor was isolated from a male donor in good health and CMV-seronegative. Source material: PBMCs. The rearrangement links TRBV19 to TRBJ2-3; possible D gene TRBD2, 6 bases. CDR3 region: CASSALARRTDTQYF. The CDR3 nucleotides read TGTGCCAGCTCAGCCCTAGCGAGACGCACAGATACGCAGTATTTT.